What follows are 30 T cell receptor beta chains derived from one specimen sequenced in a study of early T cells in non-severe SARS-CoV-2 infection. TCRdb redid the calling of the 5' RACE reads with MiXCR, one entry per CDR3 protein. The data contain tens of thousands of distinct CDR3 sequences, over 9.5% of them singletons. The source material was whole blood. Every receptor here comes from an adult who was a healthcare worker with PCR-confirmed SARS-CoV-2 infection or an uninfected control (not recorded which).

The V and J genes are TRBV7-8 and TRBJ1-1; the D is unclear. The germline V gene encodes CDR1 SGHVS and CDR2 FQNEAQ. The ends were cut back, 5 bases at V and 1 base at J, with 8 bases in the middle. This CDR3 spans 13 amino acids. The DNA of the CDR3 is TGTGCCAGCAGCCCCCAGGCGAACACTGAAGCTTTCTTT. Encoded protein: CASSPQANTEAFF.

The gene calls are TRBV4-1 and TRBJ2-7; D remains ambiguous. This CDR3 has 14 residues. The germline CDR1 and CDR2 sequences are MGHRA and YSYEKL. The V end lost 4 bases, the J end lost 4 bases, and 14 bases lay between the germline ends. CDR3: CASSPTPLRYEQYF. The CDR3 DNA sequence: TGCGCCAGCAGCCCCACTCCACTCCGATACGAGCAGTACTTC.

The chain has TRBV29-1 and TRBJ2-7, with D possibly being TRBD1 or TRBD2 (5 bases each). The CDR3 extends over 11 amino acids. Germline-derived CDR1 and CDR2 are SQVTM and ANQGSEA. V was cut by 7 bases and J by 5 bases, with 12 bases left in between. CDR3 loop: CSADGAHEQYF. The CDR3 DNA reads TGCAGCGCCGACGGGGCCCACGAGCAGTACTTC.

This clonotype was seen many times. This chain uses TRBV7-2 with TRBJ2-1; 10 nucleotides align to TRBD2. The V gene end was trimmed by 3 bases and the J gene end by 5 bases; junction bases not matched to a gene: 7. Germline CDR1 SGHTA, CDR2 FQGNSA. CDR3 length equals 16 residues. This CDR3 is CASSFFTGLANNEQFF. The CDR3 bases are TGTGCCAGCAGCTTCTTCACGGGACTAGCGAACAATGAGCAGTTCTTC.

V and J are TRBV29-1 and TRBJ1-1; TRBD1 aligns across 7 bases. The junction had 2 bases not matched to a gene; V was cut back by 6 bases and J by 4 bases. The CDR3 covers 11 residues. Germline CDR1 and CDR2: SQVTM and ANQGSEA. The CDR3 reads CSVGTVTEAFF. CDR3 bases: TGCAGCGTGGGGACAGTCACTGAAGCTTTCTTT.

This clonotype has a count of ten or more. The chain has TRBV11-2 and TRBJ2-5; D gene ambiguous. V lost 5 bases, J lost 0 bases, and 4 bases lay in between. Germline V gene lookup returns CDR1 SGHAT and CDR2 FQNNGV. The CDR3 length is 12 residues. The CDR3 here is CASSLYQETQYF. The CDR3 DNA follows: TGTGCCAGCAGCCTTTACCAAGAGACCCAGTACTTC. The full variable domain, rest sourced from reference TRBV11-2 and TRBJ2-5, is EAGVAQSPRYKIIEKRQSVAFWCNPISGHATLYWYQQILGQGPKLLIQFQNNGVVDDSQLPKDRFSAERLKGVDSTLKIQPAKLEDSAVYLCASSLYQETQYFGPGTRLLVL.

V gene TRBV5-5 combines with J gene TRBJ2-7; D is perhaps TRBD1 (6 bases). The CDR3 covers 14 residues. CDR1 and CDR2 (germline): SGHKS, YYEKEE (reference sequence). V was shortened by 4 bases and J by 2 bases, with 13 bases between the two germline ends. CDR3 region: CASSLGQIPYEQYF. CDR3 DNA sequence: TGTGCCAGCAGCCTCGGACAGATTCCCTACGAGCAGTACTTC. Full variable domain (missing parts from reference TRBV5-5 and TRBJ2-7): DAGVTQSPTHLIKTRGQQVTLRCSPISGHKSVSWYQQVLGQGPQFIFQYYEKEERGRGNFPDRFSARQFPNYSSELNVNALLLGDSALYLCASSLGQIPYEQYFGPGTRLTVT.

DNA for the CDR3: TGTGCCAGTAGTCCCGGGGCGGGAGGAAGGACCGGGGAGCTGTTTTTT. Its translation: CASSPGAGGRTGELFF. The V and J genes are TRBV19 and TRBJ2-2, with TRBD2 identical over 8 bases. The J segment lost 5 bases and the V segment lost 5 bases, leaving 10 bases of the junction unmatched. CDR1 LNHDA and CDR2 SQIVND come from the germline V gene (reference sequence). The CDR3 contains 16 residues.

This clonotype was recorded many times. J is TRBJ2-5 and V is TRBV29-1; 9 bases line up with TRBD1. The length of the CDR3 is 14 residues. In germline, CDR1 is SQVTM, CDR2 ANQGSEA. Trimming at V came to 2 bases and at J to 7 bases, leaving 8 bases not matched to a gene. Here the CDR3 DNA reads TGCAGCGTTGAAAAGGGACAGGGTGTAGGGACCCAGTACTTC. Its protein product is CSVEKGQGVGTQYF.

V gene TRBV29-1 combines with J gene TRBJ1-4; D not certain. The CDR3 is 12 amino acids. The germline V gene has CDR1 SQVTM and CDR2 ANQGSEA. V lost 6 bases and J 8 bases, leaving 13 bases between the germline ends. The CDR3 DNA sequence: TGCAGCGTAAATGACGGCGGCGAAAAACTGTTTTTT. Translated: CSVNDGGEKLFF.

This clonotype has a count of ten or more. The V call is TRBV10-1, the J call TRBJ2-7, with TRBD1 identical over 7 bases. V lost 6 bases to trimming and J lost 1 base; unmatched junction nucleotides: 6. Per germline, CDR1 WNHNN and CDR2 SYGVQD (reference sequence). The CDR3 covers 14 residues. The CDR3 sequence: CASSRDSQSYEQYF. The CDR3, as DNA: TGCGCCAGCAGCCGGGACAGCCAATCCTACGAGCAGTACTTC.

The V gene is TRBV7-3, the J gene TRBJ2-1; TRBD2 matches 7 bases. J was trimmed by 4 bases and V by 0 bases; bases with no gene match: 0. CDR3 length: 14 amino acids. The germline CDR1 and CDR2 sequences are SGHTA and FQGTGA. The CDR3 DNA is TGTGCCAGCAGCTTAACGGGAGGGTACAATGAGCAGTTCTTC. This translates into CASSLTGGYNEQFF.

In its sample, this clonotype was seen many times. The chain recombines TRBV6-2 or TRBV6-3 with TRBJ2-1; D is uncertain. CDR1 and CDR2 from the germline V gene are MNHEY and SVGEGT. V shed 4 bases and J shed 0 bases, with 16 bases lying between them. There are 17 residues in the CDR3. The CDR3 region has the DNA TGTGCCAGCAGTTCCCGCCATAGCACCGTCTCCTACAATGAGCAGTTCTTC. This translates into CASSSRHSTVSYNEQFF.

J is TRBJ2-2 and V is TRBV3-1; 11 nucleotides match TRBD1. Germline CDR1 reads LGHDT; CDR2 reads YNNKEL (reference sequence). This CDR3 is built from 16 residues. After removal of 4 bases from V and 4 bases from J, the junction contained 5 bases not matched to a gene. CDR3 bases: TGTGCCAGCAGCCGATGGACAGGGGGCGCCACCGGGGAGCTGTTTTTT. Amino acids: CASSRWTGGATGELFF.

This clonotype has a count of ten or more. This chain links TRBV11-2 with TRBJ2-2; D may be TRBD2 (6 bases). V was clipped by 1 base and J by 6 bases, with 27 bases between them. CDR3 length: 20 residues. CDR1 and CDR2 from the germline V gene are SGHAT and FQNNGV. CDR3 in amino acids: CASSLGGRRTFSDVAGELFF. The DNA for the CDR3 is TGTGCCAGCAGCTTAGGTGGGAGGAGGACCTTTAGTGATGTCGCCGGGGAGCTGTTTTTT.

This clonotype appeared a few times. V usage is TRBV14 and J usage is TRBJ2-7; 7 nucleotides match TRBD2. Germline CDR1 reads SGHDN; CDR2 reads FVKESK. Trimming took 4 bases from V and 2 from J; bases not matched to a gene: 8. The CDR3 totals 15 residues. CDR3 in amino acids: CASSLSGGGTYEQYF. The CDR3 coding sequence is TGTGCCAGCAGCCTGTCTGGGGGAGGGACCTACGAGCAGTACTTC.

This clonotype was seen a few times. The chain has TRBV18 and TRBJ2-1; D call uncertain. V gave up 6 bases and J gave up 6 bases, with 18 bases separating them. The CDR3 totals 15 residues. CDR1 is KGHSH and CDR2 is LQKENI in the germline V gene. The CDR3 protein is CASSPRLTEINEQFF. CDR3 bases: TGTGCCAGCTCCCCCCGATTAACGGAGATCAATGAGCAGTTCTTC.

V and J are TRBV2 and TRBJ2-4; a possible D gene is TRBD1 (5 bases). V shed 4 bases and J shed 6 bases, with 10 bases lying between them. The CDR3 sequence is 13 residues long. Germline lookup yields CDR1 SNHLY and CDR2 FYNNEI. The CDR3 loop is CASSGSGLNIQYF. CDR3 in DNA: TGTGCCAGCAGTGGTTCAGGGTTAAACATTCAGTACTTC.

This clonotype was detected a few times. J is TRBJ2-7 and V is TRBV29-1; 11 nucleotides line up with TRBD2. This CDR3 comprises 16 residues. The germline V gene encodes CDR1 SQVTM and CDR2 ANQGSEA. V lost 5 bases and J lost 5; bases outside the gene matches: 14. This CDR3 is CSVLGLAGEGRNEQYF. CDR3 DNA: TGCAGCGTTCTAGGACTAGCGGGTGAGGGAAGGAACGAGCAGTACTTC.

There are a few counts of this clonotype. The V call is TRBV7-2, the J call TRBJ2-1, with 11 bases aligning to TRBD2. This CDR3 has 16 residues. With V trimmed by 5 bases and J by 5 bases, 8 bases remained unmatched. The germline gives CDR1 SGHTA, CDR2 FQGNSA. The CDR3 spells CASSPRASGRNNEQFF. The CDR3 DNA reads as TGTGCCAGCAGCCCTAGGGCTAGCGGGAGGAACAATGAGCAGTTCTTC.

This clonotype was picked up many times. CDR3 bases: TGTGCCAGCAGTGAAGCGGGGGGCTCCTACAATGAGCAGTTCTTC. Its translation: CASSEAGGSYNEQFF. The chain couples TRBV6-4 to TRBJ2-1; TRBD2 matches at 9 bases. The germline V gene encodes CDR1 MRHNA and CDR2 SNTAGT. J gave up 0 bases and V 3 bases, and 0 bases lay outside the gene matches. The CDR3 has 15 residues.

This clonotype was seen only a few times. The chain uses TRBV20-1 and TRBJ2-1, with D hard to call. In germline, CDR1 is DFQATT, CDR2 SNEGSKA (reference sequence). The CDR3 totals 13 residues. The V end lost 5 bases, the J end lost 8 bases, and 16 bases lay between the germline ends. The CDR3 loop is CSADARVEDEQFF. The CDR3 DNA is TGCAGTGCTGACGCCCGCGTTGAGGATGAGCAGTTCTTC.

V is TRBV29-1 and J is TRBJ2-7, with 11 bases matching TRBD1. Germline-derived CDR1 and CDR2 are SQVTM and ANQGSEA. Trimming removed 6 bases from V and 4 bases from J; junction bases left unmatched: 2. The CDR3 covers 12 residues. The CDR3 here is CSVGDRGYEQYF. The DNA of the CDR3 is TGCAGCGTGGGGGACAGGGGGTACGAGCAGTACTTC.

This clonotype was seen repeatedly, ten times or more. V is TRBV9 and J is TRBJ2-2; D possibly corresponds to TRBD1 (7 bases). Trimming stripped 0 bases from V and 7 bases from J, with 10 bases between. CDR1 SGDLS and CDR2 YYNGEE come from the germline V gene. The CDR3 contains 14 residues. The CDR3 spells CASSVAQGGGELFF. Written as DNA, the CDR3 is TGTGCCAGCAGCGTAGCTCAGGGGGGCGGGGAGCTGTTTTTT.

This clonotype was observed many times. The J gene is TRBJ1-2, the V gene TRBV20-1; D remains unclear. V dropped 1 base and J dropped 6 bases, with 12 bases sitting between them. CDR1 is DFQATT, CDR2 SNEGSKA, per germline (reference sequence). The CDR3 is 13 amino acids. DNA of the CDR3: TGCAGTGCTAGAGGGGAACTAAAGGATGGCTACACCTTC. Translating it yields CSARGELKDGYTF.

The table lists this clonotype with many counts. J is TRBJ2-6 and V is TRBV19; TRBD1 aligns across 10 bases. The germline CDR1 and CDR2 sequences are LNHDA and SQIVND (reference sequence). The V and J ends lost 10 bases and 0 bases, in that order; junction bases with no gene match: 9. The CDR3 spans 17 residues. CDR3 coding DNA: TGTGCCACCAACCCGGGACAGGGGATCTCTGGGGCCAACGTCCTGACTTTC. The encoded protein is CATNPGQGISGANVLTF.

This clonotype has only a few counts. The CDR3 nucleotides read TGTGCCAGCAGCAGGGGACTAGCGGGATTCGAGCAGTACTTC. The encoded protein is CASSRGLAGFEQYF. The chain combines TRBV5-5 with TRBJ2-7; 13 positions match TRBD2. The germline gives CDR1 SGHKS, CDR2 YYEKEE (reference sequence). CDR3 length: 14 residues. J gave up 6 bases and V 4 bases, and 4 bases lay outside the gene matches.

This clonotype was found many times. This chain links TRBV11-2 with TRBJ2-2; the D is unclear. The CDR3 consists of 14 residues. Germline V CDR1 and CDR2: SGHAT, FQNNGV. The V end lost 5 bases, the J end lost 5 bases, and 12 bases lay between the germline ends. CDR3 sequence reads: CASSRYIGTGELFF. For the CDR3, the DNA is TGTGCCAGCAGCCGCTACATTGGAACCGGGGAGCTGTTTTTT.

This clonotype was detected many times. V usage is TRBV19 and J usage is TRBJ2-7; TRBD2 matches at 8 bases. The CDR3 is made up of 11 amino acids. The V gene's germline CDR1 is LNHDA and CDR2 SQIVND (reference sequence). With V trimmed by 9 bases and J by 5 bases, 3 bases remained unmatched. The CDR3: CARRREDEQYF. The CDR3 nucleotides are TGTGCCAGACGGCGGGAGGACGAGCAGTACTTC. Drawing the rest from reference TRBV19 and TRBJ2-7, the complete variable domain is DGGITQSPKYLFRKEGQNVTLSCEQNLNHDAMYWYRQDPGQGLRLIYYSQIVNDFQKGDIAEGYSVSREKKESFPLTVTSAQKNPTAFYLCARRREDEQYFGPGTRLTVT.

This clonotype came up many times. The chain employs TRBV20-1 and TRBJ2-2; 8 bases fit TRBD2. With V trimmed by 3 bases and J by 1 base, 7 bases remained unmatched. This CDR3 is 16 amino acids long. Germline V lookup: CDR1 DFQATT, CDR2 SNEGSKA (reference sequence). The CDR3 sequence is CSARVATSENTGELFF. CDR3 nucleotides: TGCAGTGCTAGGGTCGCGACTAGCGAGAACACCGGGGAGCTGTTTTTT.